This TCR beta chain was documented in a study of blood T cell repertoires in COVID-19. V lost 7 bases and J lost 4; bases outside the gene matches: 5. This CDR3 spans 13 amino acids. Germline CDR1 is MDHEN and CDR2 is SYDVKM. Clones were read by immunoSEQ multiplex PCR, and TCRdb kept only the in-frame ones, dropping some. The sample yields 68,000 or so clones, 75% to 90% seen once. This sequence originates from a human donor in a cohort sampled during active COVID-19. V usage is TRBV28 and J usage is TRBJ2-7, with 9 positions matching TRBD1. The sample was peripheral blood. In DNA form, the CDR3 reads TGTGCCAGCACCGCCGGGACAGGGTACGAGCAGTACTTC. This codes for CASTAGTGYEQYF.